Listed below are T cell receptor beta chains from one sample, sequenced in a study of T-cell reconstitution after alpha-beta-depleted transplantation in children. TCRdb ran MiXCR on the PCR reads and lists one entry per CDR3 protein. Of 440,000 or so distinct CDR3 sequences in the sample, 43% were seen once. This specimen consisted of PBMCs, obtained before TCRalphabeta/CD19-depleted stem cell transplant. Receptors originate from a girl aged 2-10 years with aplastic anemia, due to receive a stem cell transplant. CDR3s include the opening cysteine and the closing phenylalanine or tryptophan. A D gene is named only where the DNA matches it firmly. Some rows have no size entry. The others give once, few or many, or a class for an expanded clone.

J,V,size,D,CDR3,DNA
TRBJ2-7,TRBV14,-,-,CASSQAPLPYEQYF,TGTGCCAGCAGCCAAGCCCCGCTTCCCTACGAGCAGTACTTC
TRBJ1-5,TRBV11-2,-,-,CASSLERPGLGNQPQHF,TGTGCCAGCAGCTTAGAGAGGCCGGGGCTGGGGAATCAGCCCCAGCATTTT
TRBJ2-1,TRBV4-2,-,-,CASSQRRTTSDHEQFF,TGTGCCAGCAGCCAAAGGAGGACGACCTCAGACCATGAGCAGTTCTTC
TRBJ2-2,TRBV7-3,few,-,CASSLSPAGVTGELFF,TGTGCCAGCAGCTTAAGCCCGGCTGGGGTCACCGGGGAGCTGTTTTTT
TRBJ1-6,TRBV25-1,few,TRBD1,CASSDGTAYNSPLHF,TGTGCCAGCAGTGACGGGACAGCCTATAATTCACCCCTCCACTTT
TRBJ2-3,TRBV5-1,many,TRBD1,CASSLAQGARRDTQYF,TGCGCCAGCAGCTTGGCACAGGGGGCACGGAGAGATACGCAGTATTTT
TRBJ1-4,TRBV20-1,few,-,CSARGSGAANEKLFF,TGCAGTGCTAGGGGGTCGGGGGCGGCTAATGAAAAACTGTTTTTT
TRBJ1-1,TRBV3-1,-,-,CASSPPVKNTEAFF,TGTGCCAGCAGCCCCCCGGTGAAGAACACTGAAGCTTTCTTT
TRBJ2-5,TRBV7-9,-,-,CASNNPPVGETQYF,TGTGCCAGCAACAACCCACCCGTAGGAGAGACCCAGTACTTC
TRBJ2-5,TRBV10-2,-,-,CASSEGAKQETQYF,TGCGCCAGCAGTGAGGGGGCGAAGCAAGAGACCCAGTACTTC
TRBJ2-7,TRBV7-2,-,-,CASSSRGTRGRDEQYF,TGTGCCAGCAGCTCTCGGGGGACGAGGGGGAGGGACGAGCAGTACTTC
TRBJ2-1,TRBV6-1,few,TRBD2,CASTPSGRILSNEQFF,TGTGCCAGCACTCCCTCCGGGAGGATATTGAGCAATGAGCAGTTCTTC
TRBJ2-6,TRBV7-2,-,-,CASSFGLGANVLTF,TGTGCCAGCAGCTTTGGGTTAGGGGCCAACGTCCTGACTTTC
TRBJ2-3,TRBV15,-,-,CATSGSSDTDTQYF,TGTGCCACCAGCGGGTCCTCAGACACAGATACGCAGTATTTT
TRBJ2-5,TRBV12-3/TRBV12-4,many,TRBD1,CASSTTGTGGFRPPQETQYF,TGTGCCAGCAGTACAACCGGGACAGGGGGCTTTAGGCCTCCCCAAGAGACCCAGTACTTC
TRBJ2-2,TRBV19,-,-,CASSIALDIGELFF,TGTGCCAGTAGTATTGCCCTAGACATCGGGGAGCTGTTTTTT
TRBJ2-3,TRBV4-1,few,-,CASSQTGSLRDTQYF,TGCGCCAGCAGCCAGACTGGCTCTTTGAGGGATACGCAGTATTTT